The next 18 T cell receptor beta chains were all read from a single sample in a study of blood T cell repertoires in COVID-19. Sequencing used immunoSEQ multiplex PCR; TCRdb keeps in-frame clones, though not all of them. The sample includes over 200,000 clones, 83% of them seen just once. Input material: peripheral blood. The receptors derive from a woman between 25 and 40 years old with COVID-19, enrolled during active disease.

The chain carries TRBV2 and TRBJ1-6; D perhaps matches TRBD1 (5 bases). The CDR3 spans 13 residues. Trimming removed 7 bases from V and 8 bases from J, with 12 bases in between. Germline V gives CDR1 SNHLY, CDR2 FYNNEI. CDR3 in DNA: TGTGCCAGCACACGGCAGGGTGATTCACCCCTCCACTTT. Amino acid sequence: CASTRQGDSPLHF.

The chain carries TRBV5-8 and TRBJ2-5; TRBD2 matches 9 bases. CDR1 and CDR2 (germline): SGHTS, YDEGEE. The CDR3 is made up of 15 amino acids. Trimming at V came to 0 bases and at J to 4 bases, leaving 4 bases not matched to a gene. The CDR3 nucleotides read TGTGCCAGCAGCTTGGGAGCGGGGGGATCAGAGACCCAGTACTTC. It is translated as CASSLGAGGSETQYF.

This chain joins TRBV7-2 and TRBJ2-5, with 7 bases that match TRBD1. The CDR3 has 14 residues. Per the germline V gene, CDR1 is SGHTA and CDR2 is FQGNSA. V trimming: 3 bases; J trimming: 3 bases; junction bases outside the gene matches: 4. The CDR3 DNA sequence: TGTGCCAGCAGCTTTAACAGGGGAAAAGAGACCCAGTACTTC. Its translation: CASSFNRGKETQYF.

The chain joins TRBV19 to TRBJ2-7; TRBD1 agrees at 7 bases. This CDR3 comprises 16 residues. Trimming at V came to 1 base and at J to 3 bases, leaving 9 bases not matched to a gene. Germline assignment: CDR1 LNHDA and CDR2 SQIVND (reference sequence). The CDR3 nucleotides read TGTGCCAGTAGTATAGCATCCAGGGGGTCCCACTACGAGCAGTACTTC. Its protein product is CASSIASRGSHYEQYF.

This chain links TRBV19 with TRBJ2-3, with 12 bases lining up with TRBD2. This CDR3 is 14 amino acids long. Per germline, CDR1 LNHDA and CDR2 SQIVND (reference sequence). V lost 8 bases, J lost 4 bases, and 4 bases stayed unmatched. CDR3 nucleotide sequence: TGTGCCAGTGGCCTAGCGGGAGGGGCAGATACGCAGTATTTT. Amino acid sequence: CASGLAGGADTQYF.

The gene calls are TRBV7-2 and TRBJ1-2; no firm D call. The CDR3 spans 15 residues. Germline values: CDR1 SGHTA, CDR2 FQGNSA. The ends were cut back, 5 bases at V and 3 bases at J, with 16 bases in the middle. The CDR3 bases are TGTGCCAGCAGCCCGTCGGCGGGCCTGGACTATGGCTACACCTTC. It encodes CASSPSAGLDYGYTF.

This clone was seen only a few times. This chain's CDR3 is CASSIDDKKEAFF. CDR3 DNA: TGTGCCAGTAGTATAGATGATAAGAAGGAGGCTTTCTTT. The V and J genes are TRBV19 and TRBJ1-1, with D hard to call. V gave up 0 bases and J gave up 11 bases, with 13 bases separating them. This CDR3 has 13 residues. Per germline, CDR1 LNHDA and CDR2 SQIVND (reference sequence).

The chain carries TRBV28 and TRBJ1-2; a weak D match, TRBD1 (5 bases). In germline, CDR1 is MDHEN, CDR2 SYDVKM. V lost 2 bases and J 3 bases, leaving 10 bases between the germline ends. CDR3 length: 14 amino acids. Written as DNA, the CDR3 is TGTGCCAGCAGTTTACACGCCAGGGACTATGGCTACACCTTC. Translation gives CASSLHARDYGYTF.

The rearrangement links TRBV10-3 to TRBJ2-1; possible D gene TRBD1, 6 bases. CDR3 length equals 12 residues. V was pared by 6 bases and J by 13 bases, with 16 bases between. Per germline, CDR1 ENHRY and CDR2 SYGVKD. The CDR3 spells CAISDPGQAQFF. Here the CDR3 DNA reads TGTGCCATCAGCGACCCGGGACAAGCCCAGTTCTTC.

Comments on this clone: Additional DNA sequences in this sample encode the identical CDR3. The chain has TRBV18 and TRBJ1-1, with TRBD1 as a possible D gene (5 bases). This CDR3 has 13 residues. V dropped 3 bases and J dropped 3 bases, with 8 bases sitting between them. Germline-derived CDR1 and CDR2 are KGHSH and LQKENI. This CDR3 reads CASSPSRDTEAFF. Here the CDR3 DNA reads TGTGCCAGCTCACCGTCCAGGGACACTGAAGCTTTCTTT.

This clone was picked up a small number of times. This chain links TRBV11-3 with TRBJ2-1; the match to TRBD2 covers 13 bases. Germline V gene data show CDR1 as SGHNT and CDR2 as YENEEA. The CDR3 is made up of 15 amino acids. The trim removed 5 bases at V and 8 bases at J, leaving 6 bases unmatched. This CDR3 reads CASSNRLAGGDEQFF. DNA for the CDR3: TGTGCCAGCAGCAACCGACTAGCGGGAGGTGATGAGCAGTTCTTC.

The chain carries TRBV18 and TRBJ1-1; the match to TRBD1 covers 9 bases. This CDR3 has 15 residues. The J segment lost 4 bases and the V segment lost 2 bases, leaving 5 bases of the junction unmatched. Germline assignment: CDR1 KGHSH and CDR2 LQKENI. CDR3 sequence reads: CASSPTGTGTTEAFF. The CDR3 region has the DNA TGTGCCAGCTCACCAACCGGGACAGGGACCACTGAAGCTTTCTTT.

The J gene is TRBJ1-2, the V gene TRBV6-5, with D unresolved. V was trimmed by 6 bases and J by 4 bases, leaving 9 bases between them. This CDR3 comprises 12 residues. Germline CDR1 is MNHEY and CDR2 is SVGAGI. The CDR3 loop is CASSAGIYGYTF. Written as DNA, the CDR3 is TGTGCCAGCAGCGCCGGGATCTATGGCTACACCTTC.

The J gene is TRBJ2-2, the V gene TRBV5-4; 9 bases agree with TRBD1. The trim removed 2 bases at V and 4 bases at J, leaving 6 bases unmatched. The CDR3 sequence is 16 residues long. CDR1 and CDR2 from the germline V gene are SGHNT and YYREEE (reference sequence). CDR3 in amino acids: CASSLGGQGFTGELFF. The DNA for the CDR3 is TGTGCCAGCAGCTTAGGGGGACAGGGATTCACCGGGGAGCTGTTTTTT.

This chain connects TRBV13 to TRBJ2-7, with 12 bases lining up with TRBD1. The V and J ends lost 4 bases and 7 bases, in that order; junction bases with no gene match: 8. Germline CDR1 reads PRHDT; CDR2 reads FYEKMQ (reference sequence). The CDR3 is 15 residues long. CDR3 nucleotide sequence: TGTGCCAGCAGCTATCCGGGACAGGGGGCGGATGAGCAGTACTTC. It translates to CASSYPGQGADEQYF. The full variable domain, rest sourced from reference TRBV13 and TRBJ2-7, is AAGVIQSPRHLIKEKRETATLKCYPIPRHDTVYWYQQGPGQDPQFLISFYEKMQSDKGSIPDRFSAQQFSDYHSELNMSSLELGDSALYFCASSYPGQGADEQYFGPGTRLTVT.

This clone was counted between two and nine times. This chain uses TRBV6-1 with TRBJ1-2; D call uncertain. The germline gives CDR1 MNHNS, CDR2 SASEGT. V lost 1 base to trimming and J lost 5 bases, with 11 bases between them. CDR3 length: 14 amino acids. The CDR3 loop is CASSEVGGGYGYTF. CDR3 nucleotide sequence: TGTGCCAGCAGTGAAGTGGGCGGAGGATATGGCTACACCTTC.

J is TRBJ2-5 and V is TRBV18; TRBD2 matches at 7 bases. Trimming took 3 bases from V and 5 from J; bases not matched to a gene: 3. Germline lookup yields CDR1 KGHSH and CDR2 LQKENI. The CDR3 covers 13 residues. In DNA, the CDR3 is TGTGCCAGCTCACCCCAGGGAGGGGAGACCCAGTACTTC. The encoded protein is CASSPQGGETQYF.

The rearrangement links TRBV20-1 to TRBJ1-2, with D perhaps matching TRBD1 (5 bases). The V gene lost 6 bases and the J gene lost 4 bases, with 9 bases spanning the gap. Germline V CDR1 and CDR2: DFQATT, SNEGSKA (reference sequence). The CDR3 is 11 residues long. CDR3 nucleotide sequence: TGCAGTGCCAGGGAAAGCTATGGCTACACCTTC. As protein: CSARESYGYTF.